This T cell receptor beta chain was documented in a study of blood T cell repertoires in COVID-19. Repertoires were generated with immunoSEQ multiplex PCR, while TCRdb's copy carries only in-frame clones and drops some. The table shows some 71,000 clones, with almost 90% occurring only once. V gave up 5 bases and J gave up 0 bases, with 10 bases separating them. CDR1 and CDR2 (germline): SGHTA, FQGNSA. This CDR3 comprises 14 residues. V usage is TRBV7-2 and J usage is TRBJ1-1; D unclear. This clonotype was sampled from a man aged 50-60 years with acute or convalescent COVID-19. The sequencing input was peripheral blood. CDR3 protein: CASSHDNMNTEAFF. The CDR3 DNA reads as TGTGCCAGCAGCCACGACAATATGAACACTGAAGCTTTCTTT.